The 2 T cell receptor beta chains below were found in one sample sequenced in a study of T cells in Graves' hyperthyroidism and ophthalmopathy. Amplification targeted TCR beta CDR3 regions from RNA transcripts. Researchers ran a first-round RT-PCR on the TCR CDR3 using the HTBI primer set. One entry per CDR3 protein results from TCRdb running MiXCR on the multiplex PCR reads. The sample yields some 200,000 distinct CDR3 sequences, around 16% seen once. The sample consisted of blood. Receptors were obtained from a woman aged 50 to 65 with Graves' hyperthyroidism.

The table lists this clonotype with a few counts. V gene TRBV7-9 combines with J gene TRBJ2-7, with D possibly TRBD2 on 5 matching bases. CDR3 size: 13 residues. CDR1 SEHNR and CDR2 FQNEAQ come from the germline V gene (reference sequence). Between the trimmed V and J ends, which lost 5 bases and 2 bases, there was a span of 10 bases. For the CDR3, the DNA is TGTGCCAGCAGCCAACTAGTAACCTACGAGCAGTACTTC. Amino acids: CASSQLVTYEQYF.

The chain joins TRBV18 to TRBJ1-1, with TRBD1 matching 7 bases. Losses at the gene ends were 3 bases for V and 2 bases for J; bases not matched to a gene: 12. CDR1 KGHSH and CDR2 LQKENI come from the germline V gene. The CDR3 has 17 amino acids. The CDR3 DNA reads TGTGCCAGCTCACCCACAGGGGACCCTTTAATCAACACTGAAGCTTTCTTT. This encodes CASSPTGDPLINTEAFF. Supplemented by reference TRBV18 and TRBJ1-1, the full variable domain reads NAGVMQNPRHLVRRRGQEARLRCSPMKGHSHVYWYRQLPEEGLKFMVYLQKENIIDESGMPKERFSAEFPKEGPSILRIQQVVRGDSAAYFCASSPTGDPLINTEAFFGQGTRLTVV.